This T cell receptor beta chain was obtained from a study of blood T cell repertoires in COVID-19. At the level of the study: Specimens from acute and convalescent COVID-19 originated in the United States, Italy and Spain.

Germline CDR1 SGHAT, CDR2 FQNNGV. The CDR3 is 17 amino acids. Trimming removed 2 bases from V and 6 bases from J; junction bases left unmatched: 12. Each participant's cohort was designated according to participant-reported clinical history. Per the original methods: Reference gene primer amplification in the assay estimated nucleated cell counts. Measured with immunoSEQ multiplex PCR; TCRdb has only the in-frame clones, and not every one. That table gives V, J and clone size, and the DNA gave D and trimming. The table has a few hundred thousand clones, 85% to 90% seen once. The TCR sequence derives from a woman in her 50s who had recovered from COVID-19. The material sequenced was PBMCs or T cells enriched from blood (not recorded which). The J gene is TRBJ2-2, the V gene TRBV11-2, with TRBD1 matching over 7 bases. Written as DNA, the CDR3 is TGTGCCAGCAGCTTAAAGTTTGGGGACAGAATCGCCGGGGAGCTGTTTTTT. As protein: CASSLKFGDRIAGELFF. The full variable domain, rest sourced from reference TRBV11-2 and TRBJ2-2, is EAGVAQSPRYKIIEKRQSVAFWCNPISGHATLYWYQQILGQGPKLLIQFQNNGVVDDSQLPKDRFSAERLKGVDSTLKIQPAKLEDSAVYLCASSLKFGDRIAGELFFGEGSRLTVL.